The 30 T cell receptor beta chains given below trace back to one sample, sequenced in a study of identical twins (dated by TCRdb to 2016 to 2018). Library preparation was by 5' RACE. TCRdb shows the sequencer as Illumina HiSeq 2000. TCRdb trimmed the raw reads at Q25, called clones with MiXCR and kept productive beta chains. Every distinct CDR3 protein forms one entry, paired with its most common genes and DNA. Within this sample are hundreds of thousands of distinct CDR3 sequences, with around a sixth of them counted one time only. The leading ten clones occupy around 14% of the sample. These data are also associated with another study on T cells expressing NK-cell markers.

The sample was PBMCs. The receptor set was obtained from a woman between 18 and 29 years old in good health.

The chain uses TRBV7-8 and TRBJ2-1; 8 bases align to TRBD1. Germline CDR1 reads SGHVS; CDR2 reads FQNEAQ. The CDR3 length is 12 residues. With 6 bases clipped from V and 15 bases from J, the junction kept 10 bases outside the gene matches. In DNA, the CDR3 is TGTGCCAGCAGATTTACAGGGGGTCAACCGTTCTTC. It codes for CASRFTGGQPFF.

This clonotype was observed a handful of times. The V gene is TRBV5-1, the J gene TRBJ1-1; D may be TRBD1 (6 bases). The germline V gene encodes CDR1 SGHRS and CDR2 YFSETQ. This CDR3 has 11 amino acids. Trimming took 5 bases from V and 11 from J, leaving 13 bases between them. CDR3 protein: CASSQEGDAFF. In nucleotides, the CDR3 is TGCGCCAGCAGTCAGGAGGGGGACGCTTTCTTT.

This clonotype has a handful of counts. The V call is TRBV20-1, the J call TRBJ2-3; D not certain. The V end was cut by 0 bases, the J end by 4 bases, with 8 bases between. The germline V gene has CDR1 DFQATT and CDR2 SNEGSKA (reference sequence). This CDR3 is built from 13 residues. The CDR3, as DNA: TGCAGTGCTAGAGAACCAACGGCAGATACGCAGTATTTT. This encodes CSAREPTADTQYF.

This clonotype appeared a few times. CDR3 sequence (DNA): TGTGCCAGCTCACCGAGGACCTCTGATCAGCCCCAGCATTTT. Its protein product is CASSPRTSDQPQHF. V is TRBV18 and J is TRBJ1-5; D is unclear. V lost 3 bases to trimming and J lost 5 bases, with 11 bases between them. CDR1 is KGHSH and CDR2 is LQKENI in the germline V gene. The CDR3 sequence is 14 residues long. Combining the CDR3 with reference TRBV18 and TRBJ1-5 gives the whole variable domain NAGVMQNPRHLVRRRGQEARLRCSPMKGHSHVYWYRQLPEEGLKFMVYLQKENIIDESGMPKERFSAEFPKEGPSILRIQQVVRGDSAAYFCASSPRTSDQPQHFGDGTRLSIL.

CDR3 coding DNA: TGTGCCACCAGCAGAGATTTAGCCCCCGGGGACACCGGGGAGCTGTTTTTT. This encodes CATSRDLAPGDTGELFF. The gene calls are TRBV15 and TRBJ2-2; D might be TRBD2 (5 bases). This CDR3 has 17 amino acids. Germline V gene lookup returns CDR1 LNHNV and CDR2 YYDKDF (reference sequence). V lost 0 bases and J 3 bases, leaving 14 bases between the germline ends.

Many counts were recorded for this clonotype. The chain uses TRBV12-3 or TRBV12-4 and TRBJ2-1, with no clear D. This CDR3 is built from 11 residues. Trimming took 7 bases from V and 9 from J, leaving 10 bases between them. CDR3 nucleotide sequence: TGTGCCAGCACCACGTGGGCTGAGCAGTTCTTC. Encoded protein: CASTTWAEQFF.

This clonotype was seen a handful of times. The chain has TRBV9 and TRBJ2-3; no definite D call. The CDR3 totals 14 residues. Trimming removed 0 bases at V and 1 base at J, with 6 bases between. Germline lookup yields CDR1 SGDLS and CDR2 YYNGEE. The CDR3 protein is CASSVAYGTDTQYF. The CDR3 nucleotides read TGTGCCAGCAGCGTAGCATACGGCACAGATACGCAGTATTTT.

CDR3 in amino acids: CAISESGVAGSYEQYF. In DNA form, the CDR3 reads TGTGCCATCAGTGAGTCGGGGGTAGCGGGGTCCTACGAGCAGTACTTC. The chain employs TRBV10-3 and TRBJ2-7; 8 nucleotides match TRBD2. Germline loops: CDR1 ENHRY, CDR2 SYGVKD. This CDR3 spans 16 amino acids. V trimming: 0 bases; J trimming: 1 base; junction bases outside the gene matches: 5.

The J gene is TRBJ2-2, the V gene TRBV18; 7 bases fit TRBD2. The germline CDR1 and CDR2 sequences are KGHSH and LQKENI. The CDR3 consists of 15 residues. V gave up 3 bases and J gave up 4 bases; unmatched junction bases: 5. Here the CDR3 reads CASSPGGMTTGELFF. CDR3 bases: TGTGCCAGCTCACCCGGGGGGATGACCACCGGGGAGCTGTTTTTT.

The chain combines TRBV5-1 with TRBJ2-2, with TRBD2 matching over 10 bases. The CDR3 covers 15 residues. Germline trimming cut 4 bases from V and 3 bases from J; bases unmatched to any gene: 3. Germline CDR1 SGHRS, CDR2 YFSETQ. DNA of the CDR3: TGCGCCAGCAGCACTGGACTAGCGGACACCGGGGAGCTGTTTTTT. Its translation is CASSTGLADTGELFF.

This clonotype was observed a handful of times. The CDR3 nucleotides read TGTGCCAGCAGACCACCCGGGAGTCCCTACGAGCAGTACTTC. It yields the protein CASRPPGSPYEQYF. This rearrangement joins TRBV7-2 to TRBJ2-7, with D maybe TRBD2 (6 bases). Germline V gene data show CDR1 as SGHTA and CDR2 as FQGNSA. V lost 6 bases and J lost 2, with 14 bases in between. This CDR3 contains 14 residues.

The V and J genes are TRBV9 and TRBJ1-2; D remains unclear. The germline gives CDR1 SGDLS, CDR2 YYNGEE. The ends were cut back, 3 bases at V and 8 bases at J, with 8 bases in the middle. This CDR3 is 11 amino acids long. The CDR3 region is CASSDFIGYTF. The CDR3 DNA is TGTGCCAGCAGCGACTTCATCGGCTACACCTTC.

V usage is TRBV6-1 and J usage is TRBJ2-1; possible D gene TRBD1, 5 bases. Deletions cut 9 bases from V and 6 bases from J, with 15 bases between. CDR3 size: 13 residues. Germline V gene lookup returns CDR1 MNHNS and CDR2 SASEGT. As DNA, the CDR3 is TGTGCCAGTATCGAAGGGGCGGCCAATGAGCAGTTCTTC. Its translation is CASIEGAANEQFF.

The sample holds a few counts of this clonotype. The J gene is TRBJ2-5, the V gene TRBV12-3 or TRBV12-4; 14 nucleotides align to TRBD2. J was trimmed by 4 bases and V by 3 bases; bases with no gene match: 7. The CDR3 has 17 residues. CDR3: CASSFLSGTSGGETQYF. CDR3 nucleotides: TGTGCCAGCAGTTTCTTGAGCGGGACTAGCGGGGGAGAGACCCAGTACTTC.

This clonotype was seen a few times. As DNA, the CDR3 is TGTGCCAGCAGCAAAGCAGGGCTGTGCTACAATGAGCAGTTCTTC. Its translation is CASSKAGLCYNEQFF. This sequence joins TRBV21-1 and TRBJ2-1; TRBD2 reflects the table's D call only, with no check against the DNA. TRBV21-1 corresponds to a pseudogene. The CDR3 is 15 amino acids.

This clonotype was seen more than once but under ten times. CDR3 protein: CASSQGAGDTDTQYF. The CDR3 nucleotides read TGCGCCAGCAGCCAAGGGGCGGGAGACACAGATACGCAGTATTTT. The chain couples TRBV4-3 to TRBJ2-3, with 7 bases fitting TRBD2. The germline gives CDR1 LGHNA, CDR2 YSLEER. The V gene end was trimmed by 1 base and the J gene end by 2 bases; junction bases not matched to a gene: 3. This CDR3 contains 15 residues.

CDR3 bases: TGCAGTGCTGGGAGACAGGGTAGCAATCAGCCCCAGCATTTT. It yields the protein CSAGRQGSNQPQHF. V usage is TRBV20-1 and J usage is TRBJ1-5; 7 nucleotides line up with TRBD1. This CDR3 is 14 amino acids long. Germline V gene data show CDR1 as DFQATT and CDR2 as SNEGSKA (reference sequence). Trimming took 5 bases from V and 0 from J; bases not matched to a gene: 4.

This clonotype was counted ten times or more. The genes are TRBV20-1 and TRBJ2-1; TRBD2 is a possible D gene (6 bases). The CDR3 is 14 amino acids. Trimming took off 3 bases at V and 4 bases at J, with 13 bases between the two ends. Germline CDR1 reads DFQATT; CDR2 reads SNEGSKA (reference sequence). CDR3 residues: CSASLGSGYNEQFF. CDR3 nucleotide sequence: TGCAGTGCTAGCCTGGGGAGCGGGTACAATGAGCAGTTCTTC.

A few counts support this clonotype. The chain employs TRBV5-6 and TRBJ2-1; no definite D call. The CDR3 is 16 amino acids. Looked up from germline, CDR1 is SGHDT and CDR2 is YYEEEE. The germline V and J ends were trimmed by 1 base and 0 bases, with 11 bases remaining between them. CDR3 coding DNA: TGTGCCAGCAGCTTGAGGTTGGGGAACTCCTACAATGAGCAGTTCTTC. It codes for CASSLRLGNSYNEQFF.

This clonotype has more than one count but fewer than ten. The genes are TRBV24-1 and TRBJ2-2; 11 nucleotides line up with TRBD1. The germline CDR1 and CDR2 sequences are KGHDR and SFDVKD. The V and J ends lost 10 bases and 4 bases, in that order; junction bases with no gene match: 4. The CDR3 covers 14 residues. CDR3 in amino acids: CATSGTGGTGELFF. The CDR3 DNA sequence: TGTGCCACTAGCGGGACAGGGGGCACCGGGGAGCTGTTTTTT.

This clonotype showed up just a few times. The chain is built from TRBV5-5 and TRBJ2-2; the D is unclear. V lost 2 bases to trimming and J lost 2 bases, with 16 bases between them. The CDR3 is 17 amino acids. Germline CDR1 is SGHKS and CDR2 is YYEKEE (reference sequence). The DNA for the CDR3 is TGTGCCAGCAGCTTCGAACGGTCGAAGGGAAACACCGGGGAGCTGTTTTTT. It translates to CASSFERSKGNTGELFF.

This chain connects TRBV7-6 to TRBJ2-7, with TRBD1 matching 7 bases. The germline V gene encodes CDR1 SGHVS and CDR2 FNYEAQ. This CDR3 has 13 residues. The ends lost 4 bases at V and 6 bases at J; junction bases unmatched: 6. CDR3 loop: CASSWDRAAEQYF. The DNA of the CDR3 is TGTGCCAGCAGCTGGGACAGAGCCGCCGAGCAGTACTTC.

J is TRBJ2-7 and V is TRBV5-1; D is ambiguous. Looked up from germline, CDR1 is SGHRS and CDR2 is YFSETQ. This CDR3 is 10 amino acids long. Between the trimmed V and J ends, which lost 4 bases and 5 bases, there was a span of 4 bases. CDR3 region: CASSQNEQYF. In DNA form, the CDR3 reads TGCGCCAGCAGCCAGAACGAGCAGTACTTC. The entire variable domain, with the rest obtained from reference TRBV5-1 and TRBJ2-7, is as follows: KAGVTQTPRYLIKTRGQQVTLSCSPISGHRSVSWYQQTPGQGLQFLFEYFSETQRNKGNFPGRFSGRQFSNSRSEMNVSTLELGDSALYLCASSQNEQYFGPGTRLTVT.

The chain joins TRBV4-1 to TRBJ2-7; D is uncertain. The CDR3 has 17 residues. The germline V and J ends were trimmed by 0 bases and 3 bases, with 18 bases remaining between them. Per germline, CDR1 MGHRA and CDR2 YSYEKL. The DNA for the CDR3 is TGCGCCAGCAGCCAAGAAGGGCGAAGGTACCCTCTCTACGAGCAGTACTTC. The encoded protein is CASSQEGRRYPLYEQYF.

This clonotype was seen only a few times. The rearrangement uses TRBV2 and TRBJ2-5, with D uncertain. Germline V CDR1 and CDR2: SNHLY, FYNNEI. Between the trimmed V and J ends, which lost 4 bases and 5 bases, there was a span of 5 bases. CDR3 length: 11 amino acids. CDR3 sequence reads: CASSVLETQYF. The CDR3 coding sequence is TGTGCCAGCAGTGTGCTGGAGACCCAGTACTTC.

This clonotype was seen a few times. This chain joins TRBV12-3 or TRBV12-4 and TRBJ2-5; weak D call: TRBD2 (5 bases). The CDR3 spans 11 residues. Trimming removed 3 bases from V and 10 bases from J, with 9 bases in between. CDR3 residues: CASSFAGIQYF. The CDR3 DNA reads TGTGCCAGCAGTTTCGCCGGGATCCAGTACTTC.

This clonotype was observed a handful of times. V is TRBV12-3 or TRBV12-4 and J is TRBJ1-2; maybe TRBD1 (5 bases). V lost 8 bases and J 7 bases, leaving 17 bases between the germline ends. The CDR3 extends over 13 amino acids. CDR3 nucleotides: TGTGCCAGCGGGGACGGGCGCTTAGTTGGCTACACCTTC. As protein: CASGDGRLVGYTF.

The rearrangement uses TRBV20-1 and TRBJ1-6, with D possibly matching TRBD1 (6 bases). V was trimmed by 5 bases and J by 8 bases, leaving 13 bases between them. The CDR3 covers 13 residues. Germline V CDR1 and CDR2: DFQATT, SNEGSKA (reference sequence). The CDR3 is CSAAGDMDSPLHF. The CDR3 DNA sequence: TGCAGTGCTGCAGGGGATATGGATTCACCCCTCCACTTT.

The rearrangement joins TRBV12-3 or TRBV12-4 to TRBJ2-5, with D possibly called TRBD1 or TRBD2 (5 bases each). Deletions cut 1 base from V and 1 base from J, with 13 bases between. This CDR3 is 16 amino acids long. The DNA of the CDR3 is TGTGCCAGCAGTTTAGGAGTAATGGGGGTCCAAGAGACCCAGTACTTC. Amino acid sequence: CASSLGVMGVQETQYF.

J is TRBJ2-2 and V is TRBV11-2; 14 bases agree with TRBD2. Germline assignment: CDR1 SGHAT and CDR2 FQNNGV. CDR3 length: 18 amino acids. V shed 3 bases and J 5 bases; nucleotides not matched to a gene: 8. CDR3 DNA: TGTGCCAGCAGCTTCTACCCCGGGACTAGCGGGGGAACCGGGGAGCTGTTTTTT. Encoded protein: CASSFYPGTSGGTGELFF.